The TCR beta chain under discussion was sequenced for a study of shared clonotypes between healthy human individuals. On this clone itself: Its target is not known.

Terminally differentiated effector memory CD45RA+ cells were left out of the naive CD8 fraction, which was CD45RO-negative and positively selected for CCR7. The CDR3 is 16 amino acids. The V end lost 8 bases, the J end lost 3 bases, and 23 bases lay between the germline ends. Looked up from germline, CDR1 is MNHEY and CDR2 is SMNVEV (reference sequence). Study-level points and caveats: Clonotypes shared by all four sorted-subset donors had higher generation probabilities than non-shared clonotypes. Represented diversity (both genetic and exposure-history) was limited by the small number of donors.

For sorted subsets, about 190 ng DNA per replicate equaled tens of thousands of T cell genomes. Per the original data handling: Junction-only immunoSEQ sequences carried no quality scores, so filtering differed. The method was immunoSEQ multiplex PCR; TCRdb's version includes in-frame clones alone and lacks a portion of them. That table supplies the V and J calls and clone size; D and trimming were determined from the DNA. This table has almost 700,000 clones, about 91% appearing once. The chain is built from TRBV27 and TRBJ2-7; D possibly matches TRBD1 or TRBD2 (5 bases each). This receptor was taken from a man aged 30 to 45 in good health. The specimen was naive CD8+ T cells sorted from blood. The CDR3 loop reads CASSHGMGEKRYEQYF. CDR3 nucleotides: TGTGCCAGCTCCCATGGGATGGGGGAGAAACGCTACGAGCAGTACTTC.